A selection of T cell receptor beta chains follows, all from one sample in a study of CD8+ T cells in alopecia areata. Clones were sequenced by immunoSEQ multiplex PCR, and TCRdb holds only the in-frame ones, with some missing. In the table there are 150,000 to 200,000 clones, 50% to 60% of which are singletons. The material sequenced was CD4+ T cells sorted from blood, taken at week 0. Source of these receptors: a human donor with alopecia areata. The CDR3 runs from the conserved cysteine through the conserved F or W. A D gene is named only where the DNA matches it firmly. Where a row states a size, it is once, few, many or the class of an expanded clone; other rows omit it.

j_call: TRBJ1-1
d_call: TRBD1
cdr3_length: 15
v_call: TRBV11-3
clone_size: .
cdr3_aa: CASSLQGASYTEAFF
cdr3_nt: TGTGCCAGCAGCTTACAGGGGGCCTCGTACACTGAAGCTTTCTTT

j_call: TRBJ1-1
d_call: .
cdr3_length: 13
v_call: TRBV30
clone_size: .
cdr3_aa: CAWAQGGYTEAFF
cdr3_nt: TGTGCCTGGGCACAGGGAGGGTACACTGAAGCTTTCTTT

j_call: TRBJ1-1
d_call: TRBD1
cdr3_length: 14
v_call: TRBV29-1
clone_size: .
cdr3_aa: CSARAGGASTEAFF
cdr3_nt: TGCAGCGCCCGGGCAGGGGGCGCGAGCACTGAAGCTTTCTTT

j_call: TRBJ2-7
d_call: .
cdr3_length: 13
v_call: TRBV29-1
clone_size: .
cdr3_aa: CSVGGRNFYEQYF
cdr3_nt: TGCAGCGTTGGCGGCAGAAACTTTTACGAGCAGTACTTC

j_call: TRBJ1-2
d_call: .
cdr3_length: 13
v_call: TRBV6-1
clone_size: few
cdr3_aa: CASEEGSRYGYTF
cdr3_nt: TGTGCCAGCGAGGAGGGTTCCCGCTATGGCTACACCTTC

j_call: TRBJ1-1
d_call: .
cdr3_length: 13
v_call: TRBV30
clone_size: few
cdr3_aa: CAWSFGGGPEAFF
cdr3_nt: TGTGCCTGGAGTTTTGGTGGAGGGCCTGAAGCTTTCTTT

j_call: TRBJ2-2
d_call: .
cdr3_length: 13
v_call: TRBV6-6
clone_size: .
cdr3_aa: CASSNRAPGELFF
cdr3_nt: TGTGCCAGCAGTAACCGGGCGCCCGGGGAGCTGTTTTTT

j_call: TRBJ2-5
d_call: .
cdr3_length: 14
v_call: TRBV4-2
clone_size: .
cdr3_aa: CASSQGQGLETQYF
cdr3_nt: TGTGCCAGCAGCCAAGGGCAGGGGTTGGAGACCCAGTACTTC

j_call: TRBJ1-1
d_call: .
cdr3_length: 12
v_call: TRBV29-1
clone_size: .
cdr3_aa: CSAVQGRTEAFF
cdr3_nt: TGCAGCGCAGTACAGGGTCGCACTGAAGCTTTCTTT

j_call: TRBJ1-5
d_call: .
cdr3_length: 12
v_call: TRBV10-2
clone_size: few
cdr3_aa: CASSERRQPQHF
cdr3_nt: TGCGCCAGCAGTGAACGAAGACAGCCCCAGCATTTT